This TCR beta chain stems from a study of T-cell reconstitution after alpha-beta-depleted transplantation in children. This clonotype has at least ten counts. Its cognate antigen is unknown. General study points: One year post-transplant, T-cell counts and diversity were largely derived from T cells produced anew. There were some patients whose high TCRbeta diversity at day 60 came from surviving recipient T cells and thymic progenitors. By about two months after transplant, alpha-beta T cells reportedly arose from several hundred graft clones that had expanded.

Unique molecular identifiers were built into the TCRbeta library. TCRdb fed the PCR reads into MiXCR, producing one record per CDR3 protein. The sample carries 540,000 or so distinct CDR3 sequences, more than 20% recorded once. The CDR3 is made up of 14 amino acids. Germline V gene lookup returns CDR1 DFQATT and CDR2 SNEGSKA (reference sequence). The germline V and J ends were trimmed by 0 bases and 0 bases, with 5 bases remaining between them. This chain connects TRBV20-1 to TRBJ2-2, with D possibly called TRBD1 or TRBD2 (5 bases each). The sequencing here drew on PBMCs, mostly from graft donor cells, taken 360 days after TCRalphabeta/CD19-depleted stem cell transplant. The receptor's source is a boy younger than two who had a stem cell transplant for acute myeloid leukemia, so the T cells may come from the graft donor. The CDR3 coding sequence is TGCAGTGCTAGAGAGGGGGCGAACACCGGGGAGCTGTTTTTT. Protein: CSAREGANTGELFF.